There are many counts of the clone carrying this T cell receptor (beta chain). The antigen is not known. The data stem from a study of CD8 T cells in ankylosing spondylitis. Study conclusions and caveats: Matched ankylosing spondylitis synovial fluid reportedly showed significant enrichment of disease-linked clones. Seemingly characteristic of ankylosing spondylitis blood was a TCR beta motif consisting of under 10 highly homologous variants. The authors found the disease-linked clones to be CD8+ and relatively rare in peripheral blood. Previously reported in reactive arthritis synovial fluid and blood were some of the motif variants.

CDR3 length equals 14 residues. Trimming took off 3 bases at V and 2 bases at J, with 14 bases between the two ends. CDR1 GTSNPN and CDR2 SVGIG come from the germline V gene (reference sequence). Molecular-barcoded quantitative 5'-RACE produced these TCR beta libraries. Each CDR3 protein is one row after TCRdb ran MiXCR on the 5' RACE reads. The data contain around 490,000 distinct CDR3 sequences, about 5.2% of them singletons. V and J are TRBV30 and TRBJ2-7; possibly TRBD1 or TRBD2 for D (5 bases each). Material for sequencing was blood, either unsorted or a sorted T cell fraction (not recorded which). This TCR was sampled from a male donor with ankylosing spondylitis. The CDR3 here is CAWSRDGIAYEQYF. The CDR3 DNA reads TGTGCCTGGAGCCGGGACGGAATAGCCTACGAGCAGTACTTC.